The 28 T cell receptor beta chains reported below all come from one sample, sequenced in a study of sequential checkpoint blockade in melanoma. Treatment in this sample: randomized to nivolumab then ipilimumab (arm A) or the reverse (arm B). Assay: immunoSEQ multiplex PCR; the TCRdb copy retains only in-frame clones and omits some. The repertoire holds 30,000 to 40,000 clones, with 84% as singletons. Sequencing used CD8+ T cells sorted from blood (inferred from file names), obtained from a patient given nivolumab and ipilimumab in sequence. The source is a human donor with melanoma.

The J gene is TRBJ1-1, the V gene TRBV5-1; D perhaps matches TRBD1 (6 bases). Deletions cut 7 bases from V and 0 bases from J, with 19 bases between. Germline CDR1 SGHRS, CDR2 YFSETQ. The CDR3 consists of 16 residues. This chain's CDR3 is CASGTEPDRMNTEAFF. For the CDR3, the DNA is TGCGCCAGCGGCACCGAACCGGACAGAATGAACACTGAAGCTTTCTTT. Full variable domain (rest looked up from reference TRBV5-1 and TRBJ1-1): KAGVTQTPRYLIKTRGQQVTLSCSPISGHRSVSWYQQTPGQGLQFLFEYFSETQRNKGNFPGRFSGRQFSNSRSEMNVSTLELGDSALYLCASGTEPDRMNTEAFFGQGTRLTVV.

This clone appeared once. The chain has TRBV19 and TRBJ2-7, with TRBD1 matching 12 bases. This CDR3 has 14 residues. Germline CDR1 LNHDA, CDR2 SQIVND (reference sequence). The V gene end was trimmed by 6 bases and the J gene end by 6 bases; junction bases not matched to a gene: 6. CDR3 DNA sequence: TGTGCCAGTAGCCTTGGGACAGGGGGCTTCGAGCAGTACTTC. Protein product: CASSLGTGGFEQYF.

The chain combines TRBV29-1 with TRBJ1-3; 8 bases match TRBD1. Losses at the gene ends were 4 bases for V and 0 bases for J; bases not matched to a gene: 2. The CDR3 runs to 14 residues. CDR1 is SQVTM, CDR2 ANQGSEA, per germline. The CDR3 sequence: CSVGGTGSGNTIYF. The DNA for the CDR3 is TGCAGCGTTGGTGGGACAGGCTCTGGAAACACCATATATTTT. Supplemented by reference TRBV29-1 and TRBJ1-3, the full variable domain reads SAVISQKPSRDICQRGTSLTIQCQVDSQVTMMFWYRQQPGQSLTLIATANQGSEATYESGFVIDKFPISRPNLTFSTLTVSNMSPEDSSIYLCSVGGTGSGNTIYFGEGSWLTVV.

This clone was seen once. This chain links TRBV7-9 with TRBJ2-1; 9 bases fit TRBD2. The CDR3 spans 15 residues. Trimming took 4 bases from V and 9 from J; bases not matched to a gene: 10. From germline, CDR1 is SEHNR and CDR2 FQNEAQ (reference sequence). The CDR3 region has the DNA TGTGCCAGCAGCTCCGGGACTAGCTCTTTCGGTGAGCAGTTCTTC. Translation gives CASSSGTSSFGEQFF. Filled out from reference TRBV7-9 and TRBJ2-1, the complete variable domain reads DTGVSQNPRHKITKRGQNVTFRCDPISEHNRLYWYRQTLGQGPEFLTYFQNEAQLEKSRLLSDRFSAERPKGSFSTLEIQRTEQGDSAMYLCASSSGTSSFGEQFFGPGTRLTVL.

The chain is built from TRBV30 and TRBJ2-3; 12 bases fit TRBD1. V was clipped by 2 bases and J by 6 bases; unmatched bases: 3. Germline CDR1 and CDR2: GTSNPN and SVGIG (reference sequence). CDR3 size: 14 residues. Written as DNA, the CDR3 is TGTGCCTGGAGTTCGGGACAGGGGGCGGATACGCAGTATTTT. Its protein is CAWSSGQGADTQYF. The complete variable domain, with remaining parts taken from reference TRBV30 and TRBJ2-3, reads SQTIHQWPATLVQPVGSPLSLECTVEGTSNPNLYWYRQAAGRGLQLLFYSVGIGQISSEVPQNLSASRPQDRQFILSSKKLLLSDSGFYLCAWSSGQGADTQYFGPGTRLTVL.

J is TRBJ2-7 and V is TRBV28; TRBD2 matches 10 bases. Germline values: CDR1 MDHEN, CDR2 SYDVKM. CDR3 length: 15 amino acids. Unmatched junction bases numbered 3, after V lost 2 bases and J lost 2 bases. The CDR3 loop is CASSLGSGRAYEQYF. As DNA, the CDR3 is TGTGCCAGCAGTTTAGGAAGCGGGAGGGCCTACGAGCAGTACTTC.

In its sample, this clone was seen once. J is TRBJ2-5 and V is TRBV6-6, with a possible D match to TRBD2 (5 bases). Near its end, the DNA agrees better with TRBJ2-7, so the J call may be wrong. The CDR3 length is 15 residues. Germline assignment: CDR1 MNHNY and CDR2 SVGAGI (reference sequence). CDR3 nucleotides: TGTGCCAGCAGTTACGGGAGCTATGTCCCCTACGAGCAGTACTTC. This sequence encodes CASSYGSYVPYEQYF.

This chain connects TRBV27 to TRBJ1-1, with TRBD1 identical over 8 bases. The ends lost 0 bases at V and 5 bases at J; junction bases unmatched: 5. Germline CDR1 and CDR2: MNHEY and SMNVEV (reference sequence). The CDR3 has 15 amino acids. CDR3 amino acids: CASSLSQGAWTEAFF. The CDR3 DNA is TGTGCCAGCAGTTTATCTCAGGGGGCTTGGACTGAAGCTTTCTTT.

The chain couples TRBV28 to TRBJ2-7; weak D call: TRBD1 (5 bases). The CDR3 is 12 residues long. Between the trimmed V and J ends, which lost 7 bases and 4 bases, there was a span of 11 bases. Germline V gene lookup returns CDR1 MDHEN and CDR2 SYDVKM. This CDR3 is CASKDTHYEQYF. CDR3 in DNA: TGTGCCAGCAAGGACACACATTACGAGCAGTACTTC.

This rearrangement joins TRBV6-4 to TRBJ2-3; 7 bases map to TRBD1. This CDR3 region has 14 residues. V shed 2 bases, J shed 1 base, and the junction held 0 bases outside the gene matches. The V gene's germline CDR1 is MRHNA and CDR2 SNTAGT. The CDR3 DNA reads as TGTGCCAGCAGTGACACAGGGGGCACAGATACGCAGTATTTT. Protein sequence: CASSDTGGTDTQYF.

The chain carries TRBV10-1 and TRBJ2-3, with 9 bases identical to TRBD1. After removal of 5 bases from V and 2 bases from J, the junction contained 5 bases not matched to a gene. The CDR3 consists of 15 residues. CDR1 is WNHNN and CDR2 is SYGVQD in the germline V gene (reference sequence). CDR3 protein: CASSPGTGSTDTQYF. As DNA, the CDR3 is TGCGCCAGCAGTCCCGGGACAGGGTCCACAGATACGCAGTATTTT.

This clone was seen just once. This rearrangement joins TRBV30 to TRBJ2-5; 7 nucleotides match TRBD1. Germline trimming cut 0 bases from V and 3 bases from J; bases unmatched to any gene: 13. Per the germline V gene, CDR1 is GTSNPN and CDR2 is SVGIG (reference sequence). This CDR3 comprises 17 residues. DNA for the CDR3: TGTGCCTGGAGTGTACCGTGGCAGGGGGAAGCCGAAGAGACCCAGTACTTC. This encodes CAWSVPWQGEAEETQYF. The variable domain in full, completed from reference TRBV30 and TRBJ2-5, reads SQTIHQWPATLVQPVGSPLSLECTVEGTSNPNLYWYRQAAGRGLQLLFYSVGIGQISSEVPQNLSASRPQDRQFILSSKKLLLSDSGFYLCAWSVPWQGEAEETQYFGPGTRLLVL.

J is TRBJ2-7 and V is TRBV19; 7 bases line up with TRBD1. Trimming took 5 bases from V and 5 from J; bases not matched to a gene: 3. Looked up from germline, CDR1 is LNHDA and CDR2 is SQIVND (reference sequence). This CDR3 contains 12 residues. The CDR3: CASSVQGDEQYF. The CDR3 nucleotides are TGTGCCAGTAGTGTCCAGGGGGACGAGCAGTACTTC.

This chain uses TRBV2 with TRBJ2-3; 12 bases line up with TRBD2. J gave up 2 bases and V 5 bases, and 8 bases lay outside the gene matches. The CDR3 covers 17 residues. Germline CDR1 SNHLY, CDR2 FYNNEI. The CDR3 coding sequence is TGTGCCAGCAGTACCCCGGGACTAGCGGGTAACACAGATACGCAGTATTTT. Translated, it gives CASSTPGLAGNTDTQYF.

The chain is built from TRBV4-1 and TRBJ2-5, with no clear D. CDR1 MGHRA and CDR2 YSYEKL come from the germline V gene. This CDR3 is 15 amino acids long. Trimming removed 0 bases from V and 1 base from J, with 9 bases in between. The CDR3 loop reads CASSQDIQIQETQYF. The DNA of the CDR3 is TGCGCCAGCAGCCAAGATATACAGATCCAAGAGACCCAGTACTTC.

In its sample, this clone was seen a few times. The rearrangement joins TRBV7-6 to TRBJ2-7, with TRBD1 matching 7 bases. V dropped 3 bases and J dropped 4; count of bases not matched to a gene: 3. The CDR3 sequence is 13 residues long. Germline V CDR1 and CDR2: SGHVS, FNYEAQ. CDR3 bases: TGTGCCAGCAGCTTGAGGGGGCTTTACGAGCAGTACTTC. This encodes CASSLRGLYEQYF.

This clone has more than one count but fewer than ten. The rearrangement joins TRBV11-2 to TRBJ1-4, with 9 bases identical to TRBD1. Germline CDR1 reads SGHAT; CDR2 reads FQNNGV. Germline trimming cut 5 bases from V and 0 bases from J; bases unmatched to any gene: 10. This CDR3 region has 18 residues. The CDR3 nucleotides read TGTGCCAGCAGCCCGAGGGACAGGGTTCTTGCAACTAATGAAAAACTGTTTTTT. Translated, it gives CASSPRDRVLATNEKLFF.

V is TRBV27 and J is TRBJ2-2, with D possibly matching TRBD1 (5 bases). Between the trimmed V and J ends, which lost 3 bases and 5 bases, there was a span of 16 bases. There are 16 residues in the CDR3. CDR1 is MNHEY and CDR2 is SMNVEV in the germline V gene (reference sequence). The DNA of the CDR3 is TGTGCCAGCAGTTTGGTCGGCAGGGTAGGGACCGGGGAGCTGTTTTTT. It encodes CASSLVGRVGTGELFF.

The rearrangement links TRBV19 to TRBJ2-1; D possibly corresponds to TRBD2 (6 bases). The germline V gene encodes CDR1 LNHDA and CDR2 SQIVND (reference sequence). The CDR3 loop spans 16 amino acids. Trimming pared 3 bases from V and 2 bases from J, leaving 14 bases between. CDR3 loop: CASSMLRDGPYNEQFF. The CDR3 DNA reads TGTGCCAGTAGTATGTTGCGGGATGGTCCCTACAATGAGCAGTTCTTC. Full variable domain (rest looked up from reference TRBV19 and TRBJ2-1): DGGITQSPKYLFRKEGQNVTLSCEQNLNHDAMYWYRQDPGQGLRLIYYSQIVNDFQKGDIAEGYSVSREKKESFPLTVTSAQKNPTAFYLCASSMLRDGPYNEQFFGPGTRLTVL.

The sample holds a few counts of this clone. The chain couples TRBV29-1 to TRBJ2-1, with 7 bases identical to TRBD1. With V trimmed by 0 bases and J by 1 base, 6 bases remained unmatched. The length of the CDR3 is 16 residues. Germline-derived CDR1 and CDR2 are SQVTM and ANQGSEA. CDR3 sequence reads: CSVEDPGRGSYNEQFF. In DNA, the CDR3 is TGCAGCGTTGAAGATCCGGGCAGGGGGTCCTACAATGAGCAGTTCTTC.

The V and J genes are TRBV9 and TRBJ1-5; TRBD1 is a possible D gene (6 bases). The CDR3 runs to 15 residues. Germline CDR1 reads SGDLS; CDR2 reads YYNGEE. V lost 0 bases and J 5 bases, leaving 12 bases between the germline ends. CDR3 coding DNA: TGTGCCAGCAGCGTAGAGGCAGGGGAAGATCAGCCCCAGCATTTT. Translating gives CASSVEAGEDQPQHF. Together with reference TRBV9 and TRBJ1-5, the CDR3 gives the full variable domain: DSGVTQTPKHLITATGQRVTLRCSPRSGDLSVYWYQQSLDQGLQFLIQYYNGEERAKGNILERFSAQQFPDLHSELNLSSLELGDSALYFCASSVEAGEDQPQHFGDGTRLSIL.

This chain joins TRBV2 and TRBJ1-6; D might be TRBD1 (5 bases). From germline, CDR1 is SNHLY and CDR2 FYNNEI. V was clipped by 6 bases and J by 0 bases, with 15 bases between them. The CDR3 contains 17 residues. The CDR3 bases are TGTGCCAGCAGCCAGGGTCCCGTTAGCTCCTATAATTCACCCCTCCACTTT. Amino acid sequence: CASSQGPVSSYNSPLHF.

This clone was counted between two and nine times. The rearrangement uses TRBV4-2 and TRBJ2-3; D not resolved. The CDR3 is 12 residues long. Trimming stripped 0 bases from V and 8 bases from J, with 6 bases between. Germline V gene data show CDR1 as LGHNA and CDR2 as YNFKEQ. The CDR3 reads CASSQEGVTQYF. The CDR3 nucleotides are TGTGCCAGCAGCCAAGAGGGCGTTACGCAGTATTTT.

This chain connects TRBV6-1 to TRBJ2-7, with a weak D call TRBD2 (5 bases). Germline lookup yields CDR1 MNHNS and CDR2 SASEGT. Trimming removed 6 bases at V and 5 bases at J, with 17 bases between. The CDR3 consists of 14 residues. The CDR3 DNA sequence: TGTGCCAGCAGGACGGGGATGGCTCTGGACGAGCAGTACTTC. Translation: CASRTGMALDEQYF.

As for this clone: Distinct nucleotide sequences in the sample also encode this CDR3. V is TRBV5-1 and J is TRBJ2-7; a possible D gene is TRBD1 (5 bases). Germline lookup yields CDR1 SGHRS and CDR2 YFSETQ. The CDR3 runs to 15 residues. V lost 3 bases and J lost 0, with 13 bases in between. The CDR3 DNA is TGCGCCAGCAGCTCCCTGCAGGGCACCTCCTACGAGCAGTACTTC. It encodes CASSSLQGTSYEQYF.

This rearrangement joins TRBV27 to TRBJ2-3; D is unclear. This CDR3 comprises 12 residues. Deletions cut 5 bases from V and 3 bases from J, with 6 bases between. The germline V gene has CDR1 MNHEY and CDR2 SMNVEV (reference sequence). The CDR3 region has the DNA TGTGCCAGCAGTCCTACTACAGATACGCAGTATTTT. Its translation is CASSPTTDTQYF.

The V gene is TRBV4-1, the J gene TRBJ1-2; the D gene is possibly TRBD1 (6 bases). CDR1 is MGHRA, CDR2 YSYEKL, per germline. Trimming pared 3 bases from V and 5 bases from J, leaving 16 bases between. The CDR3 extends over 15 amino acids. CDR3 protein: CASSHTGTSTYGYTF. DNA for the CDR3: TGCGCCAGCAGCCATACCGGGACATCGACTTATGGCTACACCTTC.

The chain is built from TRBV27 and TRBJ2-7; D might be TRBD2 (6 bases). Trimming left V 0 bases short and J 4 bases short, with 19 bases between. This CDR3 region has 17 residues. Germline V gene data show CDR1 as MNHEY and CDR2 as SMNVEV (reference sequence). CDR3 protein: CASSLSGVDPGGYEQYF. CDR3 nucleotides: TGTGCCAGCAGTTTATCGGGTGTTGACCCTGGAGGGTACGAGCAGTACTTC.